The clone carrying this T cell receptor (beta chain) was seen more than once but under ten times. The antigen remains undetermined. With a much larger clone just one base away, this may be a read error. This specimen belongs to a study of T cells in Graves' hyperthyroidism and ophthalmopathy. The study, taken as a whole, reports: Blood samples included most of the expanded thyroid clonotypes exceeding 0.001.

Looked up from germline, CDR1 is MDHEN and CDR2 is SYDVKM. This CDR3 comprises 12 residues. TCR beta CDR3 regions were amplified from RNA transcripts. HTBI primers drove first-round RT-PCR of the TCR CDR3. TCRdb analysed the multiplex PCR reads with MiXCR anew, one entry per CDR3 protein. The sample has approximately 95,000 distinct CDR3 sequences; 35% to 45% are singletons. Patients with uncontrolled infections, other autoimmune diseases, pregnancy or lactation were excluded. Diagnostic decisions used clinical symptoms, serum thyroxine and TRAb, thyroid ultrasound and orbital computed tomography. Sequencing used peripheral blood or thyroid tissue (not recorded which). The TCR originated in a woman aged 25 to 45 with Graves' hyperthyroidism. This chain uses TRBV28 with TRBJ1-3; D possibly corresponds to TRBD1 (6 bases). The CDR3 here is CARGGTGNTIYF. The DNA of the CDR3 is TGTGCAAGGGGGGGAACTGGAAACACCATATATTTT.